This entry is about one T cell receptor (beta chain). The antigen is not known. In the PCR, 60 Vbeta and 13 Jbeta primers were used. The method was immunoSEQ multiplex PCR; TCRdb's version includes in-frame clones alone and lacks a portion of them. The profile shows some 110,000 clones, 69% of them singletons. This entry is derived from a study of cytomegalovirus exposure and HLA in healthy donors. Study-wide points: The study flagged about 150 TCR beta chains as cytomegalovirus-associated.

This CDR3 comprises 17 residues. The J segment lost 5 bases and the V segment lost 4 bases, leaving 13 bases of the junction unmatched. The germline V gene has CDR1 SEHNR and CDR2 FQNEAQ (reference sequence). In nominal health when sampled, donors likely had unrecorded immune exposures nonetheless. The sample taken for sequencing was PBMCs. This sequence joins TRBV7-9 and TRBJ2-2, with TRBD1 matching over 7 bases. The origin of this receptor is a man younger than 45 in good health and CMV-seronegative. In DNA form, the CDR3 reads TGTGCCAGCAGCTCCCCCCGGGCAGGGGGAGAGACCGGGGAGCTGTTTTTT. It yields the protein CASSSPRAGGETGELFF.